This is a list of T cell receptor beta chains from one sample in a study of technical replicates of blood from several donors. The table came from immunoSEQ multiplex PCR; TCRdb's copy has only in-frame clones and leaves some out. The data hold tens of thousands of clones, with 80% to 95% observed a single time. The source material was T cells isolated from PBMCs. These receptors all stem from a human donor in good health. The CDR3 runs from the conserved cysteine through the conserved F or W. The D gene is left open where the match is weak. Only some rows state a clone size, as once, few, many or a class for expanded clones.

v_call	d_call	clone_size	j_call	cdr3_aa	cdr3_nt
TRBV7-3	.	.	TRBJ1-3	CASSLYSWGGLGNTIYF	TGTGCCAGCAGCTTATACTCCTGGGGAGGCCTTGGAAACACCATATATTTT
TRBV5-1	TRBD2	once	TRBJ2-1	CASSPGLAGISSTTNEQFF	TGCGCCAGCAGCCCGGGACTAGCGGGAATCAGTAGTACTACCAATGAGCAGTTCTTC
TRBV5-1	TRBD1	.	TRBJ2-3	CASSFRDRASTDTQYF	TGCGCCAGCAGCTTCCGGGACAGGGCTAGCACAGATACGCAGTATTTT
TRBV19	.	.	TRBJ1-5	CASYGRGNQPQHF	TGTGCCAGTTATGGGAGAGGCAATCAGCCCCAGCATTTT
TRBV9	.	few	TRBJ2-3	CASSVRPGSTDTQYF	TGTGCCAGCAGCGTACGCCCAGGGAGCACAGATACGCAGTATTTT
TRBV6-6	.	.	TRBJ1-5	CASSYGEDSNQPQHF	TGTGCCAGCAGTTACGGGGAGGACAGCAATCAGCCCCAGCATTTT
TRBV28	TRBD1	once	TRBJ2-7	CASTRDSSYEQYF	TGTGCCAGCACCCGGGACAGCTCCTACGAGCAGTACTTC
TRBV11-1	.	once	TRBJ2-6	CASSFGSSGANVLTF	TGTGCCAGCAGCTTTGGGAGCTCTGGGGCCAACGTCCTGACTTTC
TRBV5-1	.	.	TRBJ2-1	CASRLIDNEQFF	TGCGCCAGCAGACTCATTGACAATGAGCAGTTCTTC
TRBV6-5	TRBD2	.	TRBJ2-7	CASSYLAGSYYYEQYF	TGTGCCAGCAGTTACCTAGCGGGATCGTACTACTACGAGCAGTACTTC
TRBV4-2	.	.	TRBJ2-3	CASSQDLGGGSPGTDTQYF	TGTGCCAGCAGCCAAGATTTGGGGGGAGGTTCCCCTGGCACAGATACGCAGTATTTT
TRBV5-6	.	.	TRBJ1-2	CASFFVTGQGGYTF	TGTGCCAGCTTTTTCGTTACAGGGCAAGGAGGCTACACCTTC
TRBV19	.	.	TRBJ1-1	CASRGIVRLTEAFF	TGTGCCAGTAGGGGCATAGTTCGTCTCACTGAAGCTTTCTTT
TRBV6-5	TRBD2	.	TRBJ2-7	CASSLGLAGTYEQYF	TGTGCCAGCAGTTTGGGACTAGCGGGGACCTACGAGCAGTACTTC
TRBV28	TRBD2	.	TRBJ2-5	CASSSAGIQETQYF	TGTGCCAGCAGTTCAGCGGGAATACAAGAGACCCAGTACTTC
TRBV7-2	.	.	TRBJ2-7	CASSSLRGGDYEQYF	TGTGCCAGCAGTTCCCTGAGGGGGGGTGACTACGAGCAGTACTTC
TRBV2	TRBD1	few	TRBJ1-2	CASSLGQGGYGYTF	TGTGCCAGCAGCCTTGGACAGGGTGGCTATGGCTACACCTTC
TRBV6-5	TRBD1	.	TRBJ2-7	CASSDPGQGAYEQYF	TGTGCCAGCAGCGATCCGGGACAGGGGGCATACGAGCAGTACTTC
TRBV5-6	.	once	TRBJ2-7	CASKMGHTYEQYF	TGTGCCAGCAAAATGGGACACACCTACGAGCAGTACTTC
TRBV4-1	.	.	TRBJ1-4	CASSQDRYREKLFF	TGCGCCAGCAGCCAAGATCGGTACAGGGAAAAACTGTTTTTT
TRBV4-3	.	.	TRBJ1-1	CASSQEVFAREGFEAFF	TGCGCCAGCAGCCAAGAGGTATTTGCGAGGGAAGGTTTTGAAGCTTTCTTT
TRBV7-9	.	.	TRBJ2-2	CASSSVPAGELFF	TGTGCCAGCAGCTCGGTACCCGCCGGGGAGCTGTTTTTT
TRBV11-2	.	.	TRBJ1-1	CASSVQVRNTEAFF	TGTGCCAGCAGCGTACAGGTTCGGAACACTGAAGCTTTCTTT
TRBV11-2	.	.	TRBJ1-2	CASSPMQGLGYGYTF	TGTGCCAGCAGCCCCATGCAGGGATTGGGCTATGGCTACACCTTC
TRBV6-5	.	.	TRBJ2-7	CASSYGSGLAYEQYF	TGTGCCAGCAGTTACGGGAGTGGGCTAGCGTACGAGCAGTACTTC
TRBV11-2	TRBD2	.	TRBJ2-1	CASSNEREAVSEQFF	TGTGCCAGCAGCAACGAGCGGGAGGCCGTATCTGAGCAGTTCTTC
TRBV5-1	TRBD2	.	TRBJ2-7	CASSLALLAGGEQYF	TGCGCCAGCAGCTTGGCCTTACTAGCGGGAGGGGAGCAGTACTTC
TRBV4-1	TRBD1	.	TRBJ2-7	CASSQTGTGIYEQYF	TGCGCCAGCAGCCAAACCGGGACAGGGATTTACGAGCAGTACTTC
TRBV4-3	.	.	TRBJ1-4	CASSQQGIEKLFF	TGCGCCAGCAGCCAACAGGGTATTGAAAAACTGTTTTTT
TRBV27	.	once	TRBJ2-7	CASSFPGNYEQYF	TGTGCCAGCAGTTTCCCAGGGAACTACGAGCAGTACTTC
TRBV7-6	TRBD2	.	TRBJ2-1	CASSLAEREADNEQFF	TGTGCCAGCAGCTTGGCTGAGCGGGAGGCCGACAATGAGCAGTTCTTC
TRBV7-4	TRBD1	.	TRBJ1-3	CASSLAPRGRRNTIYF	TGTGCCAGCAGCTTAGCCCCGAGGGGGCGGCGAAACACCATATATTTT
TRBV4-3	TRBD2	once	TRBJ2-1	CASSPTWASGRALGDEQFF	TGCGCCAGCAGCCCAACTTGGGCTAGCGGGAGGGCCCTGGGGGATGAGCAGTTCTTC
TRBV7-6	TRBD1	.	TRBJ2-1	CASSYGQGTGNEQFF	TGTGCCAGCAGCTACGGACAGGGAACGGGCAATGAGCAGTTCTTC
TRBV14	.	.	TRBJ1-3	CASSPRGNTIYF	TGTGCCAGCAGCCCGAGGGGAAACACCATATATTTT
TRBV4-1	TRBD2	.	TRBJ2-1	CASSQDPNLAGEDTEQFF	TGCGCCAGCAGCCAAGATCCTAACCTAGCGGGAGAGGACACTGAGCAGTTCTTC
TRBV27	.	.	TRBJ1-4	CASTFRRGEKLFF	TGTGCCAGCACTTTTCGAAGGGGTGAAAAACTGTTTTTT
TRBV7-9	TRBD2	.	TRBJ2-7	CASSPPSGRFREQYF	TGTGCCAGCAGCCCGCCCAGCGGGAGATTCCGCGAGCAGTACTTC
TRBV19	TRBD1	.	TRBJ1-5	CASRTGSGNQPQHF	TGTGCCAGTAGGACAGGGTCGGGCAATCAGCCCCAGCATTTT
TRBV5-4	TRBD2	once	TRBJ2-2	CASSPRGGVRTGELFF	TGTGCCAGCAGCCCGCGGGGGGGAGTAAGGACCGGGGAGCTGTTTTTT
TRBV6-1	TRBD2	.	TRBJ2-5	CASSEAPSGTGQETQYF	TGTGCCAGCAGTGAAGCGCCTAGCGGGACCGGGCAAGAGACCCAGTACTTC
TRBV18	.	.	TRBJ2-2	CASSHDGLRELFF	TGTGCCAGCTCACACGACGGACTCAGGGAGCTGTTTTTT
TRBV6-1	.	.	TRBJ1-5	CASSEEQGSNQPQHF	TGTGCCAGCAGTGAAGAACAGGGTAGCAATCAGCCCCAGCATTTT
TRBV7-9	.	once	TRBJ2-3	CASSLGRETRGTDTQYF	TGTGCCAGCAGCTTAGGTCGGGAGACAAGGGGCACAGATACGCAGTATTTT
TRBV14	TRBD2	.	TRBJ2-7	CASSQGPGGPSRDEQYF	TGTGCCAGCAGCCAAGGTCCGGGAGGGCCCTCACGTGACGAGCAGTACTTC
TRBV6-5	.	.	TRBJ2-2	CASSYSVSGELFF	TGTGCCAGCAGTTACTCGGTGAGCGGGGAGCTGTTTTTT
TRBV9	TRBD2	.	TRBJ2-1	CASSPRTSGRSYNEQFF	TGTGCCAGCAGCCCCAGGACTAGCGGGAGATCCTACAATGAGCAGTTCTTC
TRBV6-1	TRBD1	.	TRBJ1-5	CASSVVGQGLSTQPQHF	TGTGCCAGCAGTGTAGTTGGACAGGGTCTATCTACGCAGCCCCAGCATTTT
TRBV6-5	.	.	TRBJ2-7	CASSYNRAEQYF	TGTGCCAGCAGTTATAACAGGGCCGAGCAGTACTTC
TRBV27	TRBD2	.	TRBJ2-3	CASSLYPGLAGGGADTQYF	TGTGCCAGCAGTTTATACCCGGGACTAGCGGGAGGGGGGGCAGATACGCAGTATTTT
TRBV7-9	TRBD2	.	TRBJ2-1	CATGLAGVEQFF	TGTGCCACCGGACTAGCGGGAGTTGAGCAGTTCTTC
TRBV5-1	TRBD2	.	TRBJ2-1	CASSLNLAGVNEQFF	TGCGCCAGCAGCCTTAATCTAGCGGGAGTCAATGAGCAGTTCTTC
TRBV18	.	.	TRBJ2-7	CASSPSAYEQYF	TGTGCCAGCTCACCATCGGCCTACGAGCAGTACTTC
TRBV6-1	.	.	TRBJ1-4	CASSEAVGRGNEKLFF	TGTGCCAGCAGTGAAGCGGTGGGGAGGGGTAATGAAAAACTGTTTTTT
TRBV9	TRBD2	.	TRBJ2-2	CASSVDGSGGPETGELFF	TGTGCCAGCAGCGTAGATGGCTCGGGAGGGCCCGAAACCGGGGAGCTGTTTTTT
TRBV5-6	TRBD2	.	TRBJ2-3	CASSSGGGLAGDTQYF	TGTGCCAGCAGTAGCGGTGGGGGACTAGCGGGAGATACGCAGTATTTT
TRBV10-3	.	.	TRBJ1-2	CAISREGYGYTF	TGTGCCATCAGCAGGGAAGGGTATGGCTACACCTTC